This T cell receptor beta chain appears in the sequencing data of a study of cytotoxic CD8 clonotypes in ibrutinib-treated CLL. Study background: Median treatment time before response sampling was eleven to twelve months, range 6 to 36. Mean per-sample yields comprised 255,043 productive templates and 85,000 to 100,000 productive rearrangements.

TCRdb keeps only in-frame clones here, not all; method: immunoSEQ multiplex PCR. The sample gives about 16,000 clones, 68% of which show up once; about 20% is in the top ten. Sequencing used PBMCs, obtained before ibrutinib treatment. The TCR was taken from a human donor with chronic lymphocytic leukemia.

In DNA, the CDR3 is TGTGCCAGCAGTTTATCCCCCCGGACTAGCATAACCGGGGAGCTGTTTTTT. Residues: CASSLSPRTSITGELFF. The chain has TRBV27 and TRBJ2-2; TRBD2 agrees at 8 bases. Germline CDR1 and CDR2: MNHEY and SMNVEV (reference sequence). CDR3 length equals 17 residues. With V trimmed by 0 bases and J by 5 bases, 8 bases remained unmatched.